This T cell receptor beta chain was profiled in a study of regulatory T cells in long-lasting Graves disease. This CDR3 is 13 amino acids long. Trimming removed 7 bases from V and 4 bases from J, with 13 bases in between. The germline gives CDR1 MGHDK, CDR2 SYGVNS. Building the TCR beta libraries relied on iRepertoire HTBI primers, and CDR3 regions underwent Arm-PCR. TCRdb analysed the multiplex PCR reads with MiXCR anew, one entry per CDR3 protein. The sample shows over 200,000 distinct CDR3 sequences, around 16% of them seen only once. In its sample, this clonotype was seen many times. Noted time point: newly diagnosed GD, antithyroid drugs for less than 3 months. Researchers made the TCR library from RNA that was extracted from PBMCs.

The sample was peripheral blood mononuclear cells (PBMCs), taken at new diagnosis, from a patient treated with antithyroid drugs. This TCR came from a female donor with Graves disease. The chain links TRBV25-1 to TRBJ1-1; D may be TRBD1 (5 bases). In DNA form, the CDR3 reads TGTGCCAGCATAGGCTGGGGCGGCACTGAAGCTTTCTTT. This encodes CASIGWGGTEAFF.